The text below deals with one TCR beta chain. The antigen remains unidentified. A second PCR, run for about 6 to 11 cycles, used a sample-barcoded 5' primer plus a J-beta primer mix. TCRdb re-called the 5' RACE reads with MiXCR, one entry per CDR3 protein. This sample yields around 1,000,000 distinct CDR3 sequences, of which 25% are seen a single time; 0.75% belongs to the top ten. The CDR3 length is 15 residues. In germline, CDR1 is LNHDA, CDR2 SQIVND (reference sequence). V was shortened by 3 bases and J by 0 bases, with 6 bases between the two germline ends. This entry comes from a study of blood T cells in healthy people across ages. Overall study: About one barcoded beta molecule per two T cells was the capture yield of template switching. General observations from the study: A strong correlation was found between TCR beta diversity and the percentage of naive T cells.

The same sample was also studied in work on T cells of mothers and their children. This second report adds: From each mother came over 9.5 million TCR beta CDR3 reads, and from each child came 3 million to 3.5 million.

The rearrangement uses TRBV19 and TRBJ2-6; no definite D call. Material for sequencing was blood. This receptor was taken from a girl aged 2-10 years in good health. The CDR3 DNA sequence: TGTGCCAGTAGTATGGGTCCCTCTGGGGCCAACGTCCTGACTTTC. Protein: CASSMGPSGANVLTF.